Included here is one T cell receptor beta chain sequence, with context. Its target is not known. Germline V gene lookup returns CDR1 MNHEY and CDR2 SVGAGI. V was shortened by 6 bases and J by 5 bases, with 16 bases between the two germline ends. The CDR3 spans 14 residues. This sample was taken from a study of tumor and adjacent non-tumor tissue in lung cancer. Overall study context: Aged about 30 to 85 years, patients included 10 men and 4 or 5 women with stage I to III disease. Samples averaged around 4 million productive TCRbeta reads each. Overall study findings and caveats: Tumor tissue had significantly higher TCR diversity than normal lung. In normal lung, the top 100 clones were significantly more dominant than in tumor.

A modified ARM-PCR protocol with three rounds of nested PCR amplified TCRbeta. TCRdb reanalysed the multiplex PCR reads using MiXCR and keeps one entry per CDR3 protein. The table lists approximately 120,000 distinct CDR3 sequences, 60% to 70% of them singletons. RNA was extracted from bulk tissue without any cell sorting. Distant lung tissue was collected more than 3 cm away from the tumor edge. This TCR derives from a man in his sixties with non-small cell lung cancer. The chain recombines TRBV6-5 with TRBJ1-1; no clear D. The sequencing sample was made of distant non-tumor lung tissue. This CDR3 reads CASSPRWRKTEAFF. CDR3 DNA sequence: TGTGCCAGCAGCCCCAGGTGGAGAAAAACTGAAGCTTTCTTT.